A selection of T cell receptor beta chains follows, all from one sample in a study of T cell repertoires in cytomegalovirus infection. TCRdb itself ran the reads through MiXCR, one entry per CDR3 protein. The data show 510,000 or so distinct CDR3 sequences, about 26% seen once. The sequenced material came from PBMCs. The receptors come from a human donor in good health (CMV status not recorded). Some clones in this sample may be carry-over from other donors' samples. Both conserved end residues are part of each CDR3. The D gene is left open where the match is weak. The size field is filled for only some rows; it gives once, few, many or a size class.

d_gene: .; abundance: .; v_gene: TRBV10-3; len: 15; j_gene: TRBJ1-1; CDR3nt: TGTGCCATCAGTGAGTCTACAGCCTTGGGCACTGAAGCTTTCTTT; CDR3aa: CAISESTALGTEAFF
d_gene: TRBD2; abundance: .; v_gene: TRBV30; len: 11; j_gene: TRBJ2-3; CDR3nt: TGTGCCTCATCAGCGGGGGATACGCAGTATTTT; CDR3aa: CASSAGDTQYF
d_gene: TRBD2; abundance: few; v_gene: TRBV2; len: 14; j_gene: TRBJ2-5; CDR3nt: TGTGCCAGCAGGAGTAGCGGGAGTATAAAGACCCAGTACTTC; CDR3aa: CASRSSGSIKTQYF
d_gene: .; abundance: few; v_gene: TRBV2; len: 12; j_gene: TRBJ1-3; CDR3nt: TGTGCCAGCAAGTTGAGGGGCGGCACCATATATTTT; CDR3aa: CASKLRGGTIYF
d_gene: TRBD1; abundance: .; v_gene: TRBV7-9; len: 15; j_gene: TRBJ2-2; CDR3nt: TGTGCCGCCAAGGGACAGGCGATAAACACCGGGGAGCTGTTTTTT; CDR3aa: CAAKGQAINTGELFF
d_gene: .; abundance: many; v_gene: TRBV12-3/TRBV12-4; len: 14; j_gene: TRBJ2-1; CDR3nt: TGTGCCAGCAGTCCCGACAGGTTCTCCGATGAGCAGTTCTTC; CDR3aa: CASSPDRFSDEQFF
d_gene: .; abundance: .; v_gene: TRBV11-1; len: 16; j_gene: TRBJ1-2; CDR3nt: TGTGCCAGCAGCTCATACACCCGTCGAGCTAACTATGGCTACACCTTC; CDR3aa: CASSSYTRRANYGYTF
d_gene: .; abundance: .; v_gene: TRBV7-3; len: 14; j_gene: TRBJ2-3; CDR3nt: TGTGCCAGCAGGAAGGGACTTTTCACAGATACGCAGTATTTT; CDR3aa: CASRKGLFTDTQYF
d_gene: .; abundance: .; v_gene: TRBV27; len: 16; j_gene: TRBJ2-6; CDR3nt: TGTGCCAGCAGTCCCCGACAGTCAGGTGGGGCCAACGTCCTGACTTTC; CDR3aa: CASSPRQSGGANVLTF
d_gene: .; abundance: .; v_gene: TRBV2; len: 15; j_gene: TRBJ1-1; CDR3nt: TGTGCCAGCAGTGGGCAGGGAAGTGGATACACTGAAGCTTTCTTT; CDR3aa: CASSGQGSGYTEAFF
d_gene: .; abundance: few; v_gene: TRBV12-3/TRBV12-4; len: 17; j_gene: TRBJ2-4; CDR3nt: TGTGCCAGCAGTCTCTACAGCCTCCCTCTAGCCAAAAACATTCAGTACTTC; CDR3aa: CASSLYSLPLAKNIQYF
d_gene: TRBD2; abundance: .; v_gene: TRBV6-2/TRBV6-3; len: 15; j_gene: TRBJ2-2; CDR3nt: TGTGCCAGCAGTCGACTAGCGGGGTTCACCGGGGAGCTGTTTTTT; CDR3aa: CASSRLAGFTGELFF